Below are 8 T cell receptor beta chains sequenced from a single sample in a study of ipilimumab plus nivolumab after autologous stem cell transplantation. Only in-frame clones appear in the TCRdb table, and some are missing; sequencing was by immunoSEQ multiplex PCR. The sample carries about 17,000 clones, roughly 85% recorded once. The sample consisted of PBMCs, taken in a trial of ipilimumab plus nivolumab as post-transplant consolidation. The receptors were sampled from a male donor with diffuse large B-cell lymphoma.

The V and J genes are TRBV9 and TRBJ1-1; 7 bases are a match to TRBD1. CDR1 and CDR2 (germline): SGDLS, YYNGEE. Trimming cost V 0 bases and J 4 bases; bases outside gene matches: 15. This CDR3 is built from 18 residues. In DNA, the CDR3 is TGTGCCAGCAGCGTAGCAGCCGCTGGAGACAGGGTGTCCACTGAAGCTTTCTTT. Protein: CASSVAAAGDRVSTEAFF.

The genes are TRBV27 and TRBJ2-7; TRBD1 agrees at 12 bases. V lost 5 bases to trimming and J lost 6 bases; unmatched junction nucleotides: 8. Germline V gene lookup returns CDR1 MNHEY and CDR2 SMNVEV (reference sequence). The CDR3 extends over 15 amino acids. The CDR3 loop reads CASSHPGQGAREQYF. CDR3 nucleotides: TGTGCCAGCAGTCACCCGGGACAGGGGGCCCGCGAGCAGTACTTC.

This chain uses TRBV9 with TRBJ2-3; D may correspond to TRBD1 or TRBD2 (5 bases each). Germline V gives CDR1 SGDLS, CDR2 YYNGEE. The ends were cut back, 6 bases at V and 2 bases at J, with 16 bases in the middle. The CDR3 is 15 residues long. The CDR3 DNA is TGTGCCAGCACCCGTAGTGGGACGTACACAGATACGCAGTATTTT. Translated: CASTRSGTYTDTQYF.

The chain is built from TRBV6-5 and TRBJ2-3, with 13 nucleotides matching TRBD2. The CDR3 covers 15 residues. After removal of 2 bases from V and 4 bases from J, the junction contained 0 bases not matched to a gene. The germline V gene has CDR1 MNHEY and CDR2 SVGAGI. This CDR3 reads CASSYGLAGADTQYF. CDR3 in DNA: TGTGCCAGCAGTTACGGACTAGCGGGGGCAGATACGCAGTATTTT.

The V gene is TRBV19, the J gene TRBJ2-5, with 9 bases aligning to TRBD2. Germline lookup yields CDR1 LNHDA and CDR2 SQIVND (reference sequence). This CDR3 contains 17 residues. V dropped 6 bases and J dropped 0; count of bases not matched to a gene: 11. CDR3 residues: CASRSAGGPTNQETQYF. The CDR3, as DNA: TGTGCCAGTAGGTCAGCGGGGGGCCCAACTAACCAAGAGACCCAGTACTTC.

This clone appeared a few times. This chain joins TRBV29-1 and TRBJ2-1; D may match TRBD1 or TRBD2 (6 bases each). With 6 bases removed from V and 6 bases from J, the gap between germline ends came to 12 bases. This CDR3 region has 12 residues. Germline CDR1 is SQVTM and CDR2 is ANQGSEA. In nucleotides, the CDR3 is TGCAGCGTGGGGGCGGGGCTCAATGAGCAGTTCTTC. As protein: CSVGAGLNEQFF.

In DNA form, the CDR3 reads TGTGCCAGTAAAAGCTCCTATAATTCACCCCTCCACTTT. This translates into CASKSSYNSPLHF. The rearrangement links TRBV19 to TRBJ1-6; D gene uncertain. V was cut by 7 bases and J by 0 bases, with 4 bases left in between. This CDR3 is 13 amino acids long. CDR1 LNHDA and CDR2 SQIVND come from the germline V gene (reference sequence). Drawing the rest from reference TRBV19 and TRBJ1-6, the complete variable domain is DGGITQSPKYLFRKEGQNVTLSCEQNLNHDAMYWYRQDPGQGLRLIYYSQIVNDFQKGDIAEGYSVSREKKESFPLTVTSAQKNPTAFYLCASKSSYNSPLHFGNGTRLTVT.

The rearrangement uses TRBV7-6 and TRBJ2-1; D is perhaps TRBD2 (6 bases). This CDR3 spans 17 amino acids. The germline V gene has CDR1 SGHVS and CDR2 FNYEAQ. V lost 4 bases and J 0 bases, leaving 16 bases between the germline ends. CDR3 loop: CASSSGVGGSSYNEQFF. DNA of the CDR3: TGTGCCAGCAGCTCCGGGGTTGGAGGGAGCTCCTACAATGAGCAGTTCTTC.